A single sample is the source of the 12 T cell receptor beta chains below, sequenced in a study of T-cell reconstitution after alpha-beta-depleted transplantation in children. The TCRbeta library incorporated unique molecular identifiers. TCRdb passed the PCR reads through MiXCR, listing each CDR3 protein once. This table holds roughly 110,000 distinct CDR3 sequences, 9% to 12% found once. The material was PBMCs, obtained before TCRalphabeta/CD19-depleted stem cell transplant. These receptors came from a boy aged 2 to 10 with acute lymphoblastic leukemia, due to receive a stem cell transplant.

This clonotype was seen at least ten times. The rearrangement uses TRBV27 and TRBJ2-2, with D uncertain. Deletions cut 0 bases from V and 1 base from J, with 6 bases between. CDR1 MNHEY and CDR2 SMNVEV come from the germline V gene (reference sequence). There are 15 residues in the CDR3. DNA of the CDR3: TGTGCCAGCAGTTTATCGGGCGGGAACACCGGGGAGCTGTTTTTT. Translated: CASSLSGGNTGELFF.

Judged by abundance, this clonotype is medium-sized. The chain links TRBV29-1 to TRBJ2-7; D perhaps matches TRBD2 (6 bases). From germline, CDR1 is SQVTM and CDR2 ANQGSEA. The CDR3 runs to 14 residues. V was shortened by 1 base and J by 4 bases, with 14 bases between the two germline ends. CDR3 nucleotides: TGCAGCGTTGAAGCCCGTAGCGGTGCTTACGAGCAGTACTTC. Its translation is CSVEARSGAYEQYF.

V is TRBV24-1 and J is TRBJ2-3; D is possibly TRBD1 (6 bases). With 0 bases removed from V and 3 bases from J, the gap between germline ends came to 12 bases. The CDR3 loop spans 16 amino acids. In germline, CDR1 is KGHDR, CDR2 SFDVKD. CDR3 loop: CATSDLRGTGTDTQYF. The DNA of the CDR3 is TGTGCCACCAGTGATTTGAGGGGAACAGGGACAGATACGCAGTATTTT.

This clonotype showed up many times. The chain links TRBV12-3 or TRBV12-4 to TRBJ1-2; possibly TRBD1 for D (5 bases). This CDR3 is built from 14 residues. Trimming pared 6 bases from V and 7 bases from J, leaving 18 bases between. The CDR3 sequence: CASRRQGTGSGYTF. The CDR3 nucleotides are TGTGCCAGCAGACGCCAGGGAACGGGAAGTGGCTACACCTTC.

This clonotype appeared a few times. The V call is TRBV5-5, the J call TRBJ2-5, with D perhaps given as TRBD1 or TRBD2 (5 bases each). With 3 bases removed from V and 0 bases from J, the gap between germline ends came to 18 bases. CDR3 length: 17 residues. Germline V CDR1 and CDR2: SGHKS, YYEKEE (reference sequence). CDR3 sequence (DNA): TGTGCCAGCAGCTATTTGATGGGGCGGGCGAACCAAGAGACCCAGTACTTC. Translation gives CASSYLMGRANQETQYF.

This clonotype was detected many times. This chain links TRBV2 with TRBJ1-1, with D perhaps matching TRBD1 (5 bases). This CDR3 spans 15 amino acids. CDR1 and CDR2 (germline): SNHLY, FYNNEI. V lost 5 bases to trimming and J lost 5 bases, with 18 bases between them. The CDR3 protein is CASSFRSGRGTEAFF. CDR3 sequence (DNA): TGTGCCAGCAGTTTCCGCTCCGGTCGGGGGACTGAAGCTTTCTTT.

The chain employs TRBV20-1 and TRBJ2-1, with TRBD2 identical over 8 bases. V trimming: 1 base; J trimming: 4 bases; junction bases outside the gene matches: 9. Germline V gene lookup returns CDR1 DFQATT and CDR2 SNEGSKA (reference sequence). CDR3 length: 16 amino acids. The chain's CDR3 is CSARVSGASSYNEQFF. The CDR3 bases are TGCAGTGCTAGAGTTAGCGGGGCGTCTAGTTACAATGAGCAGTTCTTC.

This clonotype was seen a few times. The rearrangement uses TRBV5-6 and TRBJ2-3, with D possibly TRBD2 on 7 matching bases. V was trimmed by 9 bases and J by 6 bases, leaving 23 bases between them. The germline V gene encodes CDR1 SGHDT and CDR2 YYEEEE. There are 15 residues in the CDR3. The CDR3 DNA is TGTGCCACCAGTTGGGGGGGCGGGAGTATCGATACGCAGTATTTT. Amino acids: CATSWGGGSIDTQYF. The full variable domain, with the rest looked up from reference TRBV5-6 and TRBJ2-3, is DAGVTQSPTHLIKTRGQQVTLRCSPKSGHDTVSWYQQALGQGPQFIFQYYEEEERQRGNFPDRFSGHQFPNYSSELNVNALLLGDSALYLCATSWGGGSIDTQYFGPGTRLTVL.

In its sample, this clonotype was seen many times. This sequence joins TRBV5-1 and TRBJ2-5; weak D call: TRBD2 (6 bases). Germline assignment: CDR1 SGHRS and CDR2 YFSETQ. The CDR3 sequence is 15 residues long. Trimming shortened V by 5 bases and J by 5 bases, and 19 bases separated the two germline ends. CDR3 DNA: TGCGCCAGCAGACCTACCACGGGGGTAGGCGAGACCCAGTACTTC. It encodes CASRPTTGVGETQYF.

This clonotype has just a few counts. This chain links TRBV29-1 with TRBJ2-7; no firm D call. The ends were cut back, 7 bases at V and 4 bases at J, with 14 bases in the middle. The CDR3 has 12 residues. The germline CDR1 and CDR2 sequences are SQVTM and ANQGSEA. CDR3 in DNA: TGCAGCGCTACCACGGTAGCATACGAGCAGTACTTC. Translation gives CSATTVAYEQYF.

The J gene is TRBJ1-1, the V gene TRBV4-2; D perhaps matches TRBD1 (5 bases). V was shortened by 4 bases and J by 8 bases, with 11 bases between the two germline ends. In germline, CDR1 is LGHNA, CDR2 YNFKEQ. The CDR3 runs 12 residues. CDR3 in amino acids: CASSPGAREAFF. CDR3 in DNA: TGTGCCAGCAGCCCCGGGGCAAGGGAAGCTTTCTTT.

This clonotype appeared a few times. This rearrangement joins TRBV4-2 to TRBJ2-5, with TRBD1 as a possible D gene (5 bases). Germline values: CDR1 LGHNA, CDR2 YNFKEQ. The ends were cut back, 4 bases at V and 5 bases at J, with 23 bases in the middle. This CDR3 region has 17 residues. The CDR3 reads CASSPEGRGCPRETQYF. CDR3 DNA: TGTGCCAGCAGCCCAGAAGGAAGGGGTTGTCCTCGGGAGACCCAGTACTTC.